The clone carrying this T cell receptor beta chain was found many times. As yet, its antigen is unknown. These data are taken from a study of early T cells in non-severe SARS-CoV-2 infection. Study results and caveats: VDJdb-based annotation leaned toward anti-spike CD8 responses and missed private and CD4 specificities.

Individual cDNA molecules each received unique molecular identifiers attached to them. One entry per CDR3 protein, called by TCRdb with MiXCR from the 5' RACE reads. The table shows about 83,000 distinct CDR3 sequences, with approximately 15% occurring only once. This sequence originates from an adult who was a healthcare worker with PCR-confirmed SARS-CoV-2 infection or an uninfected control (not recorded which). Sequencing input: whole blood.

CDR3 sequence (DNA): TGTGCCAGCAGCGGGGGGACAGGGGTTAACTATGGCTACACCTTC. This encodes CASSGGTGVNYGYTF. V gene TRBV7-9 combines with J gene TRBJ1-2; the match to TRBD1 covers 10 bases. From germline, CDR1 is SEHNR and CDR2 FQNEAQ (reference sequence). V was clipped by 5 bases and J by 1 base; unmatched bases: 4. CDR3 length: 15 amino acids.